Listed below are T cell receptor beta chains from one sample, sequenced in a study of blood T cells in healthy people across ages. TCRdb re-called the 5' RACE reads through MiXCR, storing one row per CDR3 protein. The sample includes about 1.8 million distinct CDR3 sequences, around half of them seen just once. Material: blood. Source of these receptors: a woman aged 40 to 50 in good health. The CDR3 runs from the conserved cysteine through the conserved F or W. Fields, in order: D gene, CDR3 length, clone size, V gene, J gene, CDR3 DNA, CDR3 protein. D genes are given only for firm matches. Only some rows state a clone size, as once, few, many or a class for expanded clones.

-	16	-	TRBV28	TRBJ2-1	TGTGCCAGCGGGCTTAGCCTCTCAGTTCCCCACAATGAGCAGTTCTTC	CASGLSLSVPHNEQFF
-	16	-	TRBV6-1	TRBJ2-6	TGTGCCAGCAGGGAAGCCCTCCTCTCTGGGGCCAACGTCCTGACTTTC	CASREALLSGANVLTF
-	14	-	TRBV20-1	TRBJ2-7	TGCAGTACTAGAGATCTAGCCGCTGGATACGAGCAGTACTTC	CSTRDLAAGYEQYF
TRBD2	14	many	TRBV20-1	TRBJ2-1	TGCAGCAGAGCACTAGCGGGGGGGCGTGATGAGCAGTTCTTC	CSRALAGGRDEQFF
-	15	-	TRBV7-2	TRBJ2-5	TGTGCCAGCAGCTTCGCAGGCCCGAAGGAAGAGACCCAGTACTTC	CASSFAGPKEETQYF
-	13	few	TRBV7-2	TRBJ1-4	TGTGCCAGCAGCTTAGCGCGGGGTGAAAAACTGTTTTTT	CASSLARGEKLFF
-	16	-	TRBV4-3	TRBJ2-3	TGCGCCAGCAGCCAATGGGGGAAGGTTGTAACAGATACGCAGTATTTT	CASSQWGKVVTDTQYF
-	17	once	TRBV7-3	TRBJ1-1	TGTGCCAGCAGCTTAATAGCCCTCAGGACAGATAACACTGAAGCTTTCTTT	CASSLIALRTDNTEAFF
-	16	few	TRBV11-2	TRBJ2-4	TGTGCCAGCAGCCGCGGACAGCAGGGAGCCAAAAACATTCAGTACTTC	CASSRGQQGAKNIQYF
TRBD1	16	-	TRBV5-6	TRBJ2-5	TGTGCCAGCAGCTTGGGACAGGGTTTAACTGTAGAGACCCAGTACTTC	CASSLGQGLTVETQYF
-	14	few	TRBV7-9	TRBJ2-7	TGTGCCAGCAGCTTAGAGGGGGGGTTCCTCGAGCAGTACTTC	CASSLEGGFLEQYF
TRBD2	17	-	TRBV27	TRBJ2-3	TGTGCCAGCAGCCGTTCGAGACTAGCGGGGGGTGGAGATACGCAGTATTTT	CASSRSRLAGGGDTQYF
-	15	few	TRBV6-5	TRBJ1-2	TGTGCCAGCAGTGCGGCCGGGGGGGCAGGCTATGGCTACACCTTC	CASSAAGGAGYGYTF
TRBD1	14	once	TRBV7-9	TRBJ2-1	TGTGCCAGCAGCGGACAGGGGTTCTTATATGAGCAGTTCTTC	CASSGQGFLYEQFF
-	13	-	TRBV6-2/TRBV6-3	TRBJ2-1	TGTGCCAGCAGGCGACTTAATAGGTATGAGCAGTTCTTC	CASRRLNRYEQFF
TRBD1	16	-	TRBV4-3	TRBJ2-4	TGCGCCAGCAGCCAAGATATTACAGGGGCTGGAAACATTCAGTACTTC	CASSQDITGAGNIQYF
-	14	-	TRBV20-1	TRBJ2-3	TGCAGTGCTAGAGAATCGATAGCAACAGATACGCAGTATTTT	CSARESIATDTQYF
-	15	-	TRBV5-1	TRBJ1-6	TGCGCCAGCAGCTTGGCCGGACACTATAATTCACCCCTCCACTTT	CASSLAGHYNSPLHF
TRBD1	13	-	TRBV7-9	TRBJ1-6	TGTGCCAGCAGCTCTACCACAGGGGCACCCCTCCACTTT	CASSSTTGAPLHF
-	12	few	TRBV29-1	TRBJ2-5	TGCAGCGTTGAAAGGGGCCGAAGGACCCAGTACTTC	CSVERGRRTQYF
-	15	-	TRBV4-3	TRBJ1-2	TGCGCCAGCAGCCAAGGGCGGACTGGCCGCTATGGCTACACCTTC	CASSQGRTGRYGYTF
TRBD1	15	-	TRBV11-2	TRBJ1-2	TGTGCCAGCAGCTTCGTGGAGGACAGGGTCTATGGCTACACCTTC	CASSFVEDRVYGYTF
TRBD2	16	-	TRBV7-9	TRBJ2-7	TGTGCCAGCAGCTTATCTGCGGGGGGAAGCTCCTACGAGCAGTACTTC	CASSLSAGGSSYEQYF
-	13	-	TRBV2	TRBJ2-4	TGTGCCAGCAGTGGAGGTACCGCCCAATCCCAGTACTTC	CASSGGTAQSQYF
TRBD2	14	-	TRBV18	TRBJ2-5	TGTGCCAGCTCACCTGGACTAGACTCGGAGACCCAGTACTTC	CASSPGLDSETQYF
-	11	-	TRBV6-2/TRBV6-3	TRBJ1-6	TGTGCCAGCAGTGCAAATTCACCCCTCCACTTT	CASSANSPLHF
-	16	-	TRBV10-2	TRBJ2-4	TGCGCCAGCAGGAGTAGCGGTTGGGGAGCCAAAAACATTCAGTACTTC	CASRSSGWGAKNIQYF
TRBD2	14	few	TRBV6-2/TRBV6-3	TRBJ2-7	TGTGCCAGCAGACTAGCGGGGGCCCCCTACGAGCAGTACTTC	CASRLAGAPYEQYF
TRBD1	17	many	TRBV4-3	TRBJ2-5	TGCGCCAGCAGCCAAGCCCCCTGGACAGGCGGTGGAGAGACCCAGTACTTC	CASSQAPWTGGGETQYF
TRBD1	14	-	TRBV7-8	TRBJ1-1	TGTGCCTGCAGCCATTCTGGACAGGGCACTGAAGCTTTCTTT	CACSHSGQGTEAFF
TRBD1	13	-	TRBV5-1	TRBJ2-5	TGCGCCCCTGCAGGGCAGGGGGCGAGTGAGCAGTACTTC	CAPAGQGASEQYF
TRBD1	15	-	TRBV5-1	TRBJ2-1	TGCGCCAGCAGCTTGAACAGGGGGCGGGGAAGGGAGCAGTTCTTC	CASSLNRGRGREQFF
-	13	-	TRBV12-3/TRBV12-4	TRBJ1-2	TGTGCCAGCAGATCCGGACAGAGCTATGGCTACACCTTC	CASRSGQSYGYTF
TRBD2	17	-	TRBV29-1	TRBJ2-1	TGCAGCGTTGAATCACGGGTAGGCGGGAGATTACACAATGAGCAGTTCTTC	CSVESRVGGRLHNEQFF
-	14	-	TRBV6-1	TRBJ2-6	TGTGCCAGCCTTCCGACAGCGGGGGCCAACGTCCTGACTTTC	CASLPTAGANVLTF
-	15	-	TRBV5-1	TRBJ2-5	TGCGCCAGCAGCTTGGAGTGGGCAGGAAGAGAGACCCAGTACTTC	CASSLEWAGRETQYF
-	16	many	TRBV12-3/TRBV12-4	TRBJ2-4	TGTGCCAGCAGCTCCAATGGCCCACGAGCCAAAAACATTCAGTACTTC	CASSSNGPRAKNIQYF
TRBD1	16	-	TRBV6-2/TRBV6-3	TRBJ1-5	TGTGCCAGCAGTTACCCAGACAGGGGTGGCAATCAGCCCCAGCATTTT	CASSYPDRGGNQPQHF
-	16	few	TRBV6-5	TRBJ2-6	TGTGCCAGCAGGGGAGTAGTTTCTTCTGACGCCAACGTCCTGACTTTC	CASRGVVSSDANVLTF
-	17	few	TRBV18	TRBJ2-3	TGTGCCAGCTCACCCGTTCGGAGGGGGCACGGCACAGATACGCAGTATTTT	CASSPVRRGHGTDTQYF
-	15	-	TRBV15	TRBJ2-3	TGTGCCACCAGCAGAGATTACAGGACGAGGGATACGCAGTATTTT	CATSRDYRTRDTQYF
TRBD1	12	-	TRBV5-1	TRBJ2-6	TGCGCCAGCACCCGACAGGGAGACGTCCTGACTTTC	CASTRQGDVLTF
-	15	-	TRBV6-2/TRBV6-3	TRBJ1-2	TGTGCCAGCAGACCTACAGGCACGACTAACTATGGCTACACCTTC	CASRPTGTTNYGYTF
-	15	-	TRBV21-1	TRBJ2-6	TGTGCCAGCAGCAAAGAGGACTCTGGGGCCAACGTCCTGACTTTC	CASSKEDSGANVLTF
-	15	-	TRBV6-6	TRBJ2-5	TGTGCCAGCAGTAAACCCGGGATATTCCAAGAGACCCAGTACTTC	CASSKPGIFQETQYF
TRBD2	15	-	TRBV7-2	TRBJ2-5	TGTGCCAGGAGCTCGCTAGCGGGGGCCCGCTATGAGCAGTACTTC	CARSSLAGARYEQYF
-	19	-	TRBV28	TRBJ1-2	TGTGCCAGCAGTTTTCCGGTTGGTCAACAGGGCAAATTTCGCTATGGCTACACCTTC	CASSFPVGQQGKFRYGYTF
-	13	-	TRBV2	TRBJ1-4	TGTGCCAGCAGTGAAGTTGTGGGGGGAGGACTGTTTTTT	CASSEVVGGGLFF
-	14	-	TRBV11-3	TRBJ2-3	TGTGCCGGCAGCTTCGGGAGTTCCACAGATACGCAGTATTTT	CAGSFGSSTDTQYF
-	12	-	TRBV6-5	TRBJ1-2	TGTGCCAGCGGGGGGACACCGAGTGGCTACACCTTC	CASGGTPSGYTF
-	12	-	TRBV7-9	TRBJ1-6	TGTGCCAGCAGCTTTATGCAGGAACCCCCCCACTTT	CASSFMQEPPHF
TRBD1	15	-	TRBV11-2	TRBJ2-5	TGTGCCAGCAGCTTAGGGGACAGGGCCACAGAGACCCAGTACTTC	CASSLGDRATETQYF
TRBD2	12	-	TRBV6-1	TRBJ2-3	TGTGCCAGCCTACTCCGGGGGGTGGCGCAGTATTTT	CASLLRGVAQYF
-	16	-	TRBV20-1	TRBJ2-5	TGCAGTGCTAGTCGTGGGGGGGCCTTTATCCAAGAGACCCAGTACTTC	CSASRGGAFIQETQYF
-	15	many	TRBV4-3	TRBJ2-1	TGCGCCAGCAGCCAACGGCAGGGTCTTTCGAATGAGCAGTTCTTC	CASSQRQGLSNEQFF